The entry below gives a single TCR beta chain sequence along with its context. This clonotype was seen more than once but under ten times. Its antigen target is currently unknown. Base-call qualities are not available, and no considerably larger clone is one nucleotide away. This specimen comes from a study of blood T cells in healthy people across ages (dated by TCRdb to the mid-2010s). A note on the overall study: In model experiments, roughly one uniquely barcoded TCR beta cDNA molecule per two T cells was captured by template switching. The study measured age-related changes in TCR beta repertoire diversity using deep sequencing normalized with unique cDNA molecular identifiers. The donors were split into four age groups: young (average 16 years), middle-aged (roughly 39), aged (62) and long-lived (approximately 89). To avoid experimental bias, donors of different ages were distributed randomly across sequencing lanes. For two donors (one aged 18 to 29 and one aged 80 or older), the study analyzed two additional independent replicas of 1 million unique cDNA reads from the same blood draw.

Donors were 30 to 45 systemically healthy Caucasian individuals from Russia aged roughly 6 to 90 years. About 10 milliliters of peripheral blood were collected from each donor into EDTA-treated Vacutainer tubes. Ficoll-Paque density-gradient centrifugation was used to isolate PBMCs, with at least 6 million per sample. Total RNA, at least 5 micrograms per sample, was extracted from PBMCs with Trizol reagent. For every donor, flow cytometry on a PBMC aliquot measured the percentage of naive CD45RAhigh/CD27high T cells. General conclusions and limits of the study: Observed TCR beta diversity per million T cells fell roughly linearly with age, and a significant reduction was already apparent by age around 40. Compared with the aged group, more naive CD4+ T cells, fewer expanded clones and increased TCR diversity were shown by the long-lived group, suggesting age selection. Estimates of total diversity based on one million sequenced T cells were considered lower bounds and underestimates. Because donor CMV infection status was unknown, age-related changes in expanded clonotypes were potentially confounded. There was a strong correlation between observed TCR beta diversity and the percentage of naive T cells measured by flow cytometry. Conclusive comparison of naive and antigen-experienced compartments was prevented by the profiling of bulk unsorted PBMCs.

Receptor libraries were prepared by 5' RACE. The sequencing machine was an Illumina HiSeq 2500. A second roughly 6 to 12 cycle PCR used a sample-barcoded 5' primer and a J-beta primer mix. A template-switch 5' adaptor carrying 12 random nucleotides introduced a unique molecular identifier onto each TCR beta cDNA molecule. Each sample yielded at least 2.5 million CDR3-containing paired-end reads. First-strand cDNA synthesis was performed from all RNA using the Mint cDNA synthesis kit, with priming by a TRBC-specific oligonucleotide. Following uracil-DNA glycosylase treatment, all cDNA underwent a first 18-cycle PCR with the universal primers M1SS and BC2_uni_R. Per the authors' processing: For normalization, 1 million high-quality reads, each with a distinct molecular identifier, were randomly selected from each sample. Reads with shared molecular identifiers were discarded instead of being binned into consensus sequences. MiTCR, with a Q25 quality threshold and the strictest error-elimination algorithm, was used for CDR3 identification, clonotype clustering and error correction. A nonparametric unseen species model with Euler transformation was used to estimate lower-bound total TCR beta diversity. The raw public data were reprocessed by TCRdb itself: fastp quality trimming at Q25, MiXCR clonotype calling, in-frame beta chains only. Merged by CDR3 protein, the rows form single entries marked with the most common genes and DNA. The V and J calls and clone size come from TCRdb's table, not from the authors' own analysis. This sample has about a million distinct CDR3 sequences in its table, and roughly two fifths of those were observed once. Clones ranked in the top ten supply roughly 14% of the sample.

From its cysteine to its phenylalanine, the CDR3 spans 17 amino acids. This entry keeps only the CDR3 DNA: 51 bases, framed from base 1. Via the germline V gene (reference sequence), CDR1 is DFQATT and CDR2 SNEGSKA. The junction carries 21 bases between V and J, which are trimmed by 3 bases and 2 bases respectively. The chain is assembled from TRBV20-1 and TRBJ2-3, and TRBD2 may be the D gene, going by 6 matching bases. The TCR originated in a man younger than 35 in good health. The sample taken for sequencing was blood. The CDR3 in this case is CSASHGEATDFTDTQYF. In nucleotide form, the sequence is TGCAGTGCTAGTCACGGGGAGGCTACAGACTTCACAGATACGCAGTATTTT.